The subject of this entry is one TCR beta chain. The target antigen is unknown. This entry is derived from a study of early stage breast cancer tumors. As for the study in general: Of some 16 invasive breast tumors, about a dozen were hormone receptor-positive, HER2-negative. Under 10 ER+/PR+/HER2- tumors were invasive ductal; a few were invasive lobular.

Each sample had two DNA replicates, 0.45 to 0.65 ug blood or approximately 1.5 ug tissue. Generated by immunoSEQ multiplex PCR, the TCRdb table keeps only in-frame clones and is missing some. The sample lists roughly 10,000 clones, about 80% occurring once. Findings of the study overall: Enriched TCRB sequences shared across patients were mostly commonly generated sequences.

Trimming took 4 bases from V and 3 from J; bases not matched to a gene: 13. Germline loops: CDR1 SGHNT, CDR2 YYREEE (reference sequence). This CDR3 has 17 amino acids. Material for sequencing was breast tumor tissue. This TCR came from a person aged 65-85 years with breast cancer. The chain couples TRBV5-4 to TRBJ2-7; 10 bases fit TRBD1. CDR3 sequence (DNA): TGTGCCAGCAGCCGGGAACTAACCGGGACAGGGGTCTACGAGCAGTACTTC. This sequence encodes CASSRELTGTGVYEQYF. The whole variable domain, remainder taken from reference TRBV5-4 and TRBJ2-7, is ETGVTQSPTHLIKTRGQQVTLRCSSQSGHNTVSWYQQALGQGPQFIFQYYREEENGRGNFPPRFSGLQFPNYSSELNVNALELDDSALYLCASSRELTGTGVYEQYFGPGTRLTVT.